Given below is one T cell receptor beta chain in context. Its antigen remains undetermined. No quality values exist for individual bases; no much larger clone is one base distant. According to the germline V gene, CDR1 reads SGHTA and CDR2 reads FQGNSA. Germline trimming amounts to 4 bases on V and 5 bases on J, with 7 as the count of junction bases outside the gene matches. Its CDR3 holds 14 amino acids, cysteine through phenylalanine. Left in the record is the CDR3 DNA by itself, 42 bases read in frame from the first base. This entry comes from a study of blood T cell repertoires in COVID-19 (dated by TCRdb to the early 2020s). Looking at the study overall: The collaborator samples originated in the United States, Italy and Spain and spanned the acute and convalescent phases of COVID-19. The material from the prospective study consisted of cDNA or gDNA derived from T cells, B-cell-depleted T cells, or PBMCs. The dataset comprised deeply sampled blood TCRbeta repertoires from subjects exposed to, actively infected with, or recovered from COVID-19. The repertoires were released in a freely available public database meant as a resource for research on the immune response to SARS-CoV-2. Samples came from the ongoing ImmuneRACE study (first 160 participants) plus 1,254 subjects from 6 global collaborators. Nearly every sample came with metadata listing a de-identified subject ID, COVID-19 status, age in years and sex. Where HLA class I and class II types were available, the types were taken from metadata supplied by the sample provider, not from assay-based typing.

TCRbeta CDR3 regions were amplified from genomic DNA by means of the immunoSEQ Assay, a bias-controlled multiplex PCR. Per the original workflow: The number of nucleated cells in each sample was estimated from the amplification of reference gene primers within the assay. Sequence reads were collapsed and filtered to measure the absolute abundance of every unique TCRbeta CDR3 rearrangement. Productive Simpson clonality was computed per sample as the square root of Simpson's diversity index over productive rearrangements. Held by TCRdb, this immuneACCESS table contains in-frame sequences only and omits some clones. Under half of the omission traces to an unresolved V gene where checked; the cause of the rest is unknown. That table furnishes V, J and clone size, whereas the DNA furnished D and trimming. The sample table contains more than 300,000 clones; only one count was recorded for about 85% of them. The ten most abundant clones make up approximately 5% of the sample.

In the prospective study, participants were about 18 to 95 years old, resided in about two dozen geographic areas of the United States, and were enrolled through a virtual design. To assign participants to cohorts, the prospective study relied on clinical history that participants themselves reported in a screening survey and a study questionnaire. ImmuneRACE Cohort 3 recovered participants were defined by two consecutive negative NP/OP PCR tests, healthcare professional clearance, or symptom resolution. In the prospective study, whole blood, serum and a nasopharyngeal or oropharyngeal swab were collected from each participant by mobile phlebotomists. Over an approximately 2-month period, participants in the prospective study had the option of providing additional blood draws and questionnaires. Blood samples from the prospective study were shipped frozen or at room temperature prior to DNA extraction.

The investigation overall reported the following: The amount of clinical and demographic metadata varied by source and participant and was provided uncurated.

The sequence is built from TRBV7-2 and TRBJ2-5; 7 nucleotides in the junction match TRBD2. Sequenced: PBMCs or T cells enriched from blood (not recorded which). The receptor comes from a woman aged 25-40 years who had recovered from COVID-19. The DNA sequence is as follows: TGTGCCAGCAGCTCCGCCGGGACTATGGAGACCCAGTACTTC. Translated, it gives CASSSAGTMETQYF.